Below, 20 T cell receptor beta chains from the same sample are listed, as sequenced in a study of CD8+ T cells in alopecia areata. Treatment defined: oral pan-JAK inhibitor, 5-10 mg twice daily. Extraction and reverse transcription of RNA yielded cDNA as the sequencing template. The data were produced by immunoSEQ multiplex PCR, yet TCRdb's version contains in-frame clones alone and is incomplete. The sample shows 150,000 to 250,000 clones, 50% to 60% of them seen only once. This specimen consisted of CD4+ T cells sorted from blood, obtained at week 4, from a patient treated with tofacitinib. The receptor source for this set is a human donor with alopecia areata.

The chain links TRBV27 to TRBJ2-7, with a possible D match to TRBD1 (6 bases). In germline, CDR1 is MNHEY, CDR2 SMNVEV (reference sequence). The germline V and J ends were trimmed by 4 bases and 0 bases, with 10 bases remaining between them. The CDR3 runs 14 residues. The CDR3 is CASSWGQGSYEQYF. The CDR3 nucleotides are TGTGCCAGCAGTTGGGGGCAGGGCTCCTACGAGCAGTACTTC.

This clone was picked up a small number of times. The chain joins TRBV6-5 to TRBJ1-6, with 8 bases that match TRBD1. This CDR3 has 15 residues. After removal of 2 bases from V and 8 bases from J, the junction contained 5 bases not matched to a gene. Per the germline V gene, CDR1 is MNHEY and CDR2 is SVGAGI. In DNA, the CDR3 is TGTGCCAGCAGTTACCGTACAGGGGGACATTCACCCCTCCACTTT. Translating gives CASSYRTGGHSPLHF.

V and J are TRBV30 and TRBJ1-1; D ambiguous. Germline CDR1 and CDR2: GTSNPN and SVGIG (reference sequence). This CDR3 has 13 amino acids. V lost 0 bases, J lost 6 bases, and 11 bases lay in between. Written as DNA, the CDR3 is TGTGCCTGGAGTGTAACAGAAGGCGCTGAAGCTTTCTTT. As protein: CAWSVTEGAEAFF.

V and J are TRBV1 and TRBJ2-7; the D call TRBD1 from the table was never checked on the DNA. TRBV1 is a documented pseudogene. The CDR3 has 16 residues. Written as DNA, the CDR3 is TGCACCAGCAGCCCCAAACGGGACAGTGGATGCTACGAGCAGTACTTC. Protein: CTSSPKRDSGCYEQYF.

This clone was detected only once. The chain employs TRBV2 and TRBJ1-1; D gene uncertain. The CDR3 totals 13 residues. Germline-derived CDR1 and CDR2 are SNHLY and FYNNEI. Trimming took 1 base from V and 8 from J, leaving 11 bases between them. Here the CDR3 DNA reads TGTGCCAGCAGTGAAGATTTAGGGAGCGAAGCTTTCTTT. As protein: CASSEDLGSEAFF.

V is TRBV5-1 and J is TRBJ1-4, with no clear D. Trimming left V 0 bases short and J 11 bases short, with 14 bases between. Germline lookup yields CDR1 SGHRS and CDR2 YFSETQ. The CDR3 is made up of 14 amino acids. The CDR3 here is CASSLDVGAWKLFF. The CDR3 DNA reads TGCGCCAGCAGCTTGGACGTGGGCGCGTGGAAACTGTTTTTT.

J is TRBJ1-2 and V is TRBV15; 7 positions match TRBD1. From germline, CDR1 is LNHNV and CDR2 YYDKDF (reference sequence). The CDR3 has 18 amino acids. Unmatched junction bases numbered 13, after V lost 1 base and J lost 2 bases. In nucleotides, the CDR3 is TGTGCCACCAGCAGAGGGAACAGGGGCCGGGCCCTAAACTATGGCTACACCTTC. Translated, it gives CATSRGNRGRALNYGYTF.

The genes are TRBV29-1 and TRBJ2-1; 11 bases align to TRBD2. The V gene's germline CDR1 is SQVTM and CDR2 ANQGSEA. This CDR3 region has 16 residues. V was clipped by 2 bases and J by 3 bases; unmatched bases: 6. The DNA for the CDR3 is TGCAGCGTTGAAATAGGGACTAGCGGAAACTACAATGAGCAGTTCTTC. As protein: CSVEIGTSGNYNEQFF.

The V call is TRBV6-1, the J call TRBJ1-1, with D possibly matching TRBD1 (6 bases). The germline V gene encodes CDR1 MNHNS and CDR2 SASEGT. V dropped 10 bases and J dropped 2 bases, with 17 bases sitting between them. The CDR3 has 14 amino acids. CDR3 amino acids: CATPRGSVNTEAFF. As DNA, the CDR3 is TGTGCCACTCCGAGGGGGTCGGTTAACACTGAAGCTTTCTTT.

This clone was detected only a few times. The chain is built from TRBV29-1 and TRBJ2-5; D possibly corresponds to TRBD2 (5 bases). The V gene's germline CDR1 is SQVTM and CDR2 ANQGSEA. The CDR3 has 11 residues. Between the trimmed V and J ends, which lost 0 bases and 8 bases, there was a span of 7 bases. DNA of the CDR3: TGCAGCGTTGAAGACGGAGGAACCCAGTACTTC. It codes for CSVEDGGTQYF.

The rearrangement joins TRBV4-1 to TRBJ1-2; TRBD1 might be the D (5 bases). Germline V gene lookup returns CDR1 MGHRA and CDR2 YSYEKL. CDR3 length equals 16 residues. V was trimmed by 1 base and J by 5 bases, leaving 17 bases between them. Here the CDR3 reads CASSQGDMGREYGYTF. CDR3 DNA: TGCGCCAGCAGCCAAGGAGATATGGGACGGGAGTATGGCTACACCTTC.

CDR3 bases: TGTGCCAGCAGTATGGGACAGGGCTATGGCTACACCTTC. Protein product: CASSMGQGYGYTF. The chain employs TRBV6-4 and TRBJ1-2, with TRBD1 matching over 9 bases. Germline lookup yields CDR1 MRHNA and CDR2 SNTAGT. This CDR3 is built from 13 residues. V was pared by 5 bases and J by 4 bases, with 2 bases of the junction left unmatched.

This chain uses TRBV4-1 with TRBJ2-1; perhaps TRBD2 as D (6 bases). CDR3 length: 17 residues. Germline CDR1 MGHRA, CDR2 YSYEKL. V was pared by 0 bases and J by 0 bases, with 12 bases between. The CDR3 DNA sequence: TGCGCCAGCAGCCAAGATAGGAGGGTGAGCTCCTACAATGAGCAGTTCTTC. It is translated as CASSQDRRVSSYNEQFF.

The V call is TRBV25-1, the J call TRBJ2-6; D might be TRBD2 (5 bases). The germline CDR1 and CDR2 sequences are MGHDK and SYGVNS. V lost 2 bases and J 10 bases, leaving 12 bases between the germline ends. The CDR3 loop spans 14 amino acids. The CDR3 bases are TGTGCCAGCAGTGAAGGTCAAGGGAGAAACGTCCTGACTTTC. Translation gives CASSEGQGRNVLTF.

The gene calls are TRBV15 and TRBJ1-4; tentatively, D is TRBD1 (5 bases). Germline V CDR1 and CDR2: LNHNV, YYDKDF (reference sequence). This CDR3 is built from 14 residues. V lost 3 bases, J lost 8 bases, and 13 bases lay in between. CDR3 protein: CATSSGTVPEKLFF. The DNA of the CDR3 is TGTGCCACCAGCAGCGGGACGGTTCCAGAAAAACTGTTTTTT.

This clone turned up a few times. This rearrangement joins TRBV10-3 to TRBJ2-3; D unclear. Germline CDR1 ENHRY, CDR2 SYGVKD. The CDR3 length is 11 residues. V was clipped by 6 bases and J by 1 base, with 2 bases between them. The CDR3 bases are TGTGCCATCAGCCGCACAGATACGCAGTATTTT. This sequence encodes CAISRTDTQYF.

The chain carries TRBV5-1 and TRBJ2-6, with D possibly TRBD1 on 5 matching bases. V was shortened by 0 bases and J by 4 bases, with 8 bases between the two germline ends. Germline CDR1 reads SGHRS; CDR2 reads YFSETQ. This CDR3 is built from 15 residues. DNA for the CDR3: TGCGCCAGCAGCTTGGGACAGTCCGGGGCCAACGTCCTGACTTTC. It specifies CASSLGQSGANVLTF.

This clone was seen a few times. The chain couples TRBV5-5 to TRBJ1-1; 7 bases align to TRBD1. Per germline, CDR1 SGHKS and CDR2 YYEKEE (reference sequence). The trim removed 4 bases at V and 1 base at J, leaving 10 bases unmatched. This CDR3 region has 16 residues. In nucleotides, the CDR3 is TGTGCCAGCAGCCCACGACAGGGACATCGGAACACTGAAGCTTTCTTT. Translation gives CASSPRQGHRNTEAFF.

This sequence joins TRBV6-1 and TRBJ2-5, with D uncertain. The CDR3 length is 12 residues. V lost 2 bases and J lost 5, with 6 bases in between. Germline CDR1 reads MNHNS; CDR2 reads SASEGT. The CDR3 loop is CASSERAETQYF. CDR3 bases: TGTGCCAGCAGTGAACGAGCCGAGACCCAGTACTTC.

The J gene is TRBJ1-1, the V gene TRBV7-9; D is unclear. The germline CDR1 and CDR2 sequences are SEHNR and FQNEAQ (reference sequence). This CDR3 is built from 14 residues. Trimming pared 1 base from V and 4 bases from J, leaving 10 bases between. CDR3 in amino acids: CASSLEQTLTEAFF. The CDR3 DNA reads as TGTGCCAGCAGCTTAGAGCAGACTCTCACTGAAGCTTTCTTT.